This T cell receptor beta chain was sequenced during a study of blood T cells in healthy people across ages. Findings and limits, study-wide: A strong correlation was seen between TCR beta diversity and naive T cell percentage. As age increased, TCR beta diversity per million T cells fell in a roughly linear fashion.

This clonotype was seen a handful of times. Antigen specificity is unknown. Through a sample-barcoded 5' primer and a J-beta primer mix, a second PCR was run for roughly 6 to 12 cycles. TCRdb re-analysed the 5' RACE reads in MiXCR, keeping a single row per CDR3 protein. The table has under 2 million distinct CDR3 sequences, almost 35% seen once. Trimming left V 1 base short and J 3 bases short, with 7 bases between. Germline V gives CDR1 SQVTM, CDR2 ANQGSEA. CDR3 length equals 13 residues. The sequence came from a woman in her 30s in good health. The gene calls are TRBV29-1 and TRBJ1-5; D is perhaps TRBD1 (5 bases). Source material: blood. CDR3 nucleotides: TGCAGCGTTGAAGGAGGGGACAATCAGCCCCAGCATTTT. Translation gives CSVEGGDNQPQHF.